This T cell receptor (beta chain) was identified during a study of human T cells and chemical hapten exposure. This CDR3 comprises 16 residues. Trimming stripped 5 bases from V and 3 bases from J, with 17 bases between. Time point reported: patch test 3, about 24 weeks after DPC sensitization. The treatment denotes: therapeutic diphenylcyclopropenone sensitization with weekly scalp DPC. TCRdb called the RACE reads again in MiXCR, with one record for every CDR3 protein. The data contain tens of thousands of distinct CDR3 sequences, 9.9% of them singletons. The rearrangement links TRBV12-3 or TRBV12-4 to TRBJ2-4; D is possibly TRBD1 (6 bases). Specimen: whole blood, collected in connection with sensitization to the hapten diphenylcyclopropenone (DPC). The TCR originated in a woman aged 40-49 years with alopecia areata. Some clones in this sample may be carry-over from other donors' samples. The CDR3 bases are TGTGCCAGCAGTCCCCATGTGACAGGCTACAAAAACATTCAGTACTTC. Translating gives CASSPHVTGYKNIQYF.